This TCR beta chain came from a study of blood T cell repertoires in COVID-19. Clones were sequenced by immunoSEQ multiplex PCR, and TCRdb holds only the in-frame ones, with some missing. The sample shows approximately 220,000 clones, roughly nine tenths of them seen only once. Clinical histories supplied by participants themselves formed the basis of cohort assignment. This CDR3 contains 13 residues. The V gene lost 4 bases and the J gene lost 0 bases, with 5 bases spanning the gap. Germline values: CDR1 KGHDR, CDR2 SFDVKD. This rearrangement joins TRBV24-1 to TRBJ2-5; D uncertain. The TCR sequence derives from a woman under 30 in a cohort exposed to, infected with or recovered from COVID-19 (not recorded which). Specimen: PBMCs or T cells enriched from blood (not recorded which). CDR3 sequence: CATSDSYQETQYF. CDR3 bases: TGTGCCACCAGTGACTCGTACCAAGAGACCCAGTACTTC.